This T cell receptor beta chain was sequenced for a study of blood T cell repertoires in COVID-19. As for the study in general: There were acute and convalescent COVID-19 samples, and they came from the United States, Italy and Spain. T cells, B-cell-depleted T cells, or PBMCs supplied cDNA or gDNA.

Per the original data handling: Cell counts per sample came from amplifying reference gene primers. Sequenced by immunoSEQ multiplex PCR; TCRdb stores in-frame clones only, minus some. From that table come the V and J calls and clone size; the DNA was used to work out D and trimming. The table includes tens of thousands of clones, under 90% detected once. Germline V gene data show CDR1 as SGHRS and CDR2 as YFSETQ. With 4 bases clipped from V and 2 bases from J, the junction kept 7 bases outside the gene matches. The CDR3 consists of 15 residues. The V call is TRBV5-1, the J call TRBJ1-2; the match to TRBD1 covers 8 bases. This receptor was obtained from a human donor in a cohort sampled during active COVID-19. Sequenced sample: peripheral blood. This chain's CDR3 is CASSARQGTNYGYTF. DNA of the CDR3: TGCGCCAGCAGCGCCAGACAGGGGACCAACTATGGCTACACCTTC.